The 22 T cell receptor beta chains given below trace back to one sample, sequenced in a study of T cell clonality in common variable immunodeficiency. Generated by immunoSEQ multiplex PCR, the TCRdb table keeps only in-frame clones and is missing some. The sample yields about 43,000 clones, without any singletons. Sequencing was done on a sample of peripheral blood mononuclear cells. Every receptor here comes from a person between 18 and 70 years old in good health.

This clone was counted between two and nine times. The CDR3 end falls 3 residues outside the read, so it is completed with the germline J gene. The rearrangement links TRBV20-1 to TRBJ2-1; 7 nucleotides line up with TRBD2. The V gene end was trimmed by 0 bases and the J gene end by 8 bases; junction bases not matched to a gene: 13. CDR1 is DFQATT and CDR2 is SNEGSKA in the germline V gene (reference sequence). The CDR3 is made up of 16 amino acids. Incomplete CDR3 DNA: TGCAGTGCTAGAGATGGTTTGCGGGAGTACATCGATGAG. This encodes CSARDGLREYIDE. The full CDR3 protein reads CSARDGLREYIDEQFF.

This clone was seen many times. Sequencing ends 3 residues short of the CDR3 end; the germline J gene provides the rest. This chain uses TRBV5-1 with TRBJ2-5, with 7 bases aligning to TRBD1. Trimming at V came to 0 bases and at J to 0 bases, leaving 2 bases not matched to a gene. The CDR3 length is 15 residues. The germline V gene has CDR1 SGHRS and CDR2 YFSETQ. The CDR3 sequence is CASSLDTGDQETQYF. The DNA read from the CDR3 is TGCGCCAGCAGCTTGGATACAGGGGACCAAGAGACC.

The table lists this clone with many counts. The missing CDR3 end, 3 residues past where the read stops, is filled in from the germline J gene. The rearrangement uses TRBV28 and TRBJ2-3; either TRBD1 or TRBD2 may supply D (5 bases each). Per the germline V gene, CDR1 is MDHEN and CDR2 is SYDVKM. There are 15 residues in the CDR3. V shed 2 bases and J shed 2 bases, with 11 bases lying between them. The CDR3 bases that were read are TGTGCCAGCAGTTTAGAGGGGCGGTACACAGATACG. Protein product: CASSLEGRYTDT. In full, the CDR3 reads CASSLEGRYTDTQYF.

In this sample, this clone is large. The read comes to an end 3 residues before the CDR3 does, leaving the germline J gene to fill in the end. The chain couples TRBV20-1 to TRBJ2-2; TRBD2 aligns across 7 bases. With V trimmed by 1 base and J by 3 bases, 5 bases remained unmatched. Germline V gene data show CDR1 as DFQATT and CDR2 as SNEGSKA (reference sequence). The CDR3 has 15 residues. CDR3 residues: CSARVGGVDTGELFF. Incomplete CDR3 DNA: TGCAGTGCTAGAGTGGGGGGGGTGGACACCGGGGAG.

This clone has ten or more counts. The read terminates 3 residues before the CDR3 end, so the remaining end is supplied by the germline J gene. The chain couples TRBV7-9 to TRBJ2-7, with 13 bases identical to TRBD2. This CDR3 is built from 14 residues. Germline CDR1 is SEHNR and CDR2 is FQNEAQ (reference sequence). The junction had 4 bases not matched to a gene; V was cut back by 5 bases and J by 6 bases. The CDR3: CASSPGLAGAEQYF. The CDR3 DNA, read in part, is TGTGCCAGCAGCCCCGGACTAGCGGGAGCCGAG.

This clone has at least ten counts. The sequenced part of the CDR3 DNA is TGTGCCAGCAGTTATGGGACAGATAATTCACCC. Amino acid sequence: CASSYGTDNSP. The whole CDR3 is CASSYGTDNSPLHF. The chain carries TRBV6-2 or TRBV6-3 and TRBJ1-6; 7 nucleotides agree with TRBD1. Sequencing ends 3 residues short of the CDR3 end; the germline J gene provides the rest. Per germline, CDR1 MNHEY and CDR2 SVGEGT. V trimming: 3 bases; J trimming: 5 bases; junction bases outside the gene matches: 1. This CDR3 has 14 amino acids.

This clone was detected ten times or more. The read stops 3 residues short of the end of the CDR3; the missing end is completed from the germline J gene. The chain links TRBV6-4 to TRBJ2-3; D unresolved. The CDR3 has 13 residues. Germline assignment: CDR1 MRHNA and CDR2 SNTAGT. Trimming shortened V by 7 bases and J by 2 bases, and 10 bases separated the two germline ends. The CDR3 protein is CASNLGSTDTQYF. The covered CDR3 bases are TGTGCCAGCAATCTCGGGTCCACAGATACG.

This clone was observed at least ten times. The sequenced part of the CDR3 DNA is TGTGCCAGCAGTGCTCTCGGACAGATTGGCTATGGC. Its translation: CASSALGQIGYG. The complete CDR3 protein is CASSALGQIGYGYTF. The chain is built from TRBV2 and TRBJ1-2; maybe TRBD1 (6 bases). The CDR3 extends 3 residues past the end of the read, so its final part is completed from the germline J gene. Trimming shortened V by 4 bases and J by 4 bases, and 16 bases separated the two germline ends. This CDR3 comprises 15 residues. Germline-derived CDR1 and CDR2 are SNHLY and FYNNEI.

This clone has ten or more counts. The CDR3 end is not reached by the read, which stops 3 residues before it; the germline J gene fills it in. The gene calls are TRBV12-3 or TRBV12-4 and TRBJ2-7; perhaps TRBD2 as D (8 bases). The ends were cut back, 5 bases at V and 3 bases at J, with 14 bases in the middle. The CDR3 is 14 amino acids. The sequenced CDR3 bases are TGTGCCAGCAGTCGGGGGGGACAGTTCTACGAG. This codes for CASSRGGQFYE. The CDR3, in full, reads CASSRGGQFYEQYF.

This clone rates as medium-sized. The CDR3 extends 3 residues past the end of the read, so its final part is completed from the germline J gene. The V call is TRBV6-1, the J call TRBJ2-5, with 11 bases lining up with TRBD1. J lost 4 bases, V lost 3 bases, and 4 bases had no gene match. Germline-derived CDR1 and CDR2 are MNHNS and SASEGT. There are 15 residues in the CDR3. The DNA read from the CDR3 is TGTGCCAGCAGTGATTGGACAGGGGGCTCAGAGACC. Protein sequence: CASSDWTGGSET. The full CDR3 reads CASSDWTGGSETQYF.

This clone was detected only a few times. The CDR3 goes on 3 residues after the read ends, and that part is filled in from the germline J gene. The chain combines TRBV6-7 with TRBJ1-2; no clear D. TRBV6-7 is reported as an ORF; its role is uncertain. The CDR3 loop spans 19 amino acids. The part of the CDR3 DNA that was read is TGTGCCAGCAGTTATACTGAGCGGGAGGGCCGATGCGTCGAAAACATC. This encodes CASSYTEREGRCVENI. The CDR3 reads in full as CASSYTEREGRCVENIYTF.

This clone was found many times. The DNA ends 3 residues before the CDR3 does, and the rest of the CDR3 is filled in from the germline J gene. The J gene is TRBJ2-1, the V gene TRBV6-7; no definite D call. TRBV6-7 is filed as an ORF, its function uncertain. This CDR3 is 15 amino acids long. Trimming stripped 0 bases from V and 9 bases from J, with 15 bases between. The chain's CDR3 is CASSYSNAYLPEQFF. CDR3 DNA (partial): TGTGCCAGCAGTTACTCGAACGCCTATCTTCCTGAG.

This clone has at least ten counts. The read terminates 3 residues ahead of where the CDR3 ends, so the germline J gene completes it. The V call is TRBV7-9, the J call TRBJ2-7; 7 bases match TRBD1. The germline gives CDR1 SEHNR, CDR2 FQNEAQ (reference sequence). The CDR3 is 13 residues long. With 3 bases clipped from V and 5 bases from J, the junction kept 4 bases outside the gene matches. Incomplete CDR3 DNA: TGTGCCAGCAGCTTTAACGACAGGGACGAG. Translating gives CASSFNDRDE. The entire CDR3 protein is CASSFNDRDEQYF.

The sample holds many counts of this clone. The CDR3 extends 3 residues past the end of the read, so its final part is completed from the germline J gene. V and J are TRBV5-4 and TRBJ2-3; D uncertain. Trimming stripped 0 bases from V and 1 base from J, with 9 bases between. The length of the CDR3 is 15 residues. From germline, CDR1 is SGHNT and CDR2 YYREEE (reference sequence). CDR3: CASSLEGGGTDTQYF. The part of the CDR3 DNA that was read is TGTGCCAGCAGCTTGGAGGGTGGAGGCACAGATACG.

This clone has ten or more counts. The read is 3 residues too short to cover the CDR3 end, so that end is filled in from the germline J gene. The J gene is TRBJ2-3, the V gene TRBV9, with TRBD2 identical over 9 bases. Germline V gives CDR1 SGDLS, CDR2 YYNGEE. The CDR3 covers 18 residues. V lost 4 bases to trimming and J lost 0 bases; unmatched junction nucleotides: 12. The sequenced CDR3 bases are TGTGCCAGCAGCCCCAGACTAGCGGCCTACTCTAGCACAGATACG. The encoded protein is CASSPRLAAYSSTDT. In full, the CDR3 is CASSPRLAAYSSTDTQYF. The full variable domain, rest sourced from reference TRBV9 and TRBJ2-3, is DSGVTQTPKHLITATGQRVTLRCSPRSGDLSVYWYQQSLDQGLQFLIQYYNGEERAKGNILERFSAQQFPDLHSELNLSSLELGDSALYFCASSPRLAAYSSTDTQYFGPGTRLTVL.

This clone showed up many times. The CDR3 is cut off 3 residues early in the read; its end comes from the germline J gene. This chain connects TRBV5-1 to TRBJ1-1; TRBD1 aligns across 8 bases. The ends lost 3 bases at V and 3 bases at J; junction bases unmatched: 4. Germline CDR1 SGHRS, CDR2 YFSETQ. The CDR3 contains 14 residues. The CDR3 spells CASSSQTGDTEAFF. Incomplete CDR3 DNA: TGCGCCAGCAGCTCCCAGACAGGGGACACTGAA.

This clone was observed many times. Read coverage stops 3 residues before the CDR3 terminus; the germline J gene supplies the remainder. The genes are TRBV5-1 and TRBJ2-1, with TRBD2 as a possible D gene (5 bases). Germline assignment: CDR1 SGHRS and CDR2 YFSETQ. This CDR3 is 16 amino acids long. V shed 4 bases and J shed 0 bases, with 14 bases lying between them. CDR3 DNA, as far as it was read: TGCGCCAGCAGCCCCGAGGCAGCGGCCTCCTACAATGAG. Translated: CASSPEAAASYNE. The whole CDR3 is CASSPEAAASYNEQFF.

This clone came up many times. Sequencing ends 3 residues short of the CDR3 end; the germline J gene provides the rest. This sequence joins TRBV5-1 and TRBJ2-3, with 8 positions matching TRBD2. J gave up 4 bases and V 0 bases, and 10 bases lay outside the gene matches. The length of the CDR3 is 17 residues. Germline V gene sequence: CDR1 SGHRS, CDR2 YFSETQ. The DNA read from the CDR3 is TGCGCCAGCAGCTTGGCCTCTGCGGGGGGCGGGTCAGATACG. Its protein product is CASSLASAGGGSDT. The entire CDR3 sequence reads CASSLASAGGGSDTQYF.

This clone showed up just a few times. The missing CDR3 end, 3 residues past where the read stops, is filled in from the germline J gene. This sequence joins TRBV2 and TRBJ1-3; 8 positions agree with TRBD1. CDR1 and CDR2 (germline): SNHLY, FYNNEI. V lost 4 bases, J lost 0 bases, and 2 bases stayed unmatched. This CDR3 contains 15 residues. The covered CDR3 bases are TGTGCCAGCAGTGCGGGACAGGTCTCTGGAAACACC. This codes for CASSAGQVSGNT. The entire CDR3 is CASSAGQVSGNTIYF.

This clone was counted at least ten times. CDR3 DNA (partial): TGTGCCAGCAGTGAGCTCAGGGTTAGCTCCTACGAG. It specifies CASSELRVSSYE. The complete CDR3 reads CASSELRVSSYEQYF. V and J are TRBV2 and TRBJ2-7; perhaps TRBD1 as D (5 bases). The CDR3 end is not reached by the read, which stops 3 residues before it; the germline J gene fills it in. Germline-derived CDR1 and CDR2 are SNHLY and FYNNEI. The CDR3 has 15 residues. The ends were cut back, 3 bases at V and 0 bases at J, with 12 bases in the middle.

This clone was detected many times. Read data end 3 residues before the CDR3 end; the end is taken from the germline J gene. The chain links TRBV20-1 to TRBJ2-3; maybe TRBD2 (5 bases). The CDR3 is 14 residues long. Germline CDR1 and CDR2: DFQATT and SNEGSKA (reference sequence). Trimming shortened V by 5 bases and J by 0 bases, and 12 bases separated the two germline ends. The part of the CDR3 DNA that was read is TGCAGTGCTGTTACTAGATCTAGCACAGATACG. Amino acids: CSAVTRSSTDT. The whole CDR3 sequence is CSAVTRSSTDTQYF.

This clone was seen many times. The read halts 3 residues ahead of the CDR3 end, with the missing end drawn from the germline J gene. The V gene is TRBV5-6, the J gene TRBJ2-1; 12 nucleotides agree with TRBD2. Germline V gene data show CDR1 as SGHDT and CDR2 as YYEEEE. V lost 5 bases to trimming and J lost 6 bases; unmatched junction nucleotides: 6. The length of the CDR3 is 15 residues. CDR3 sequence: CASSPTSGRINEQFF. The CDR3 bases that were read are TGTGCCAGCAGTCCAACTAGCGGGAGGATCAATGAG.